The 3 T cell receptor beta chains given below trace back to one sample, sequenced in a study of PD-1 blockade in classical Hodgkin lymphoma (dated by TCRdb to 2019 to 2021). Libraries were built with the immunoSEQ multiplex PCR assay. Held by TCRdb, this immuneACCESS table contains in-frame sequences only and omits some clones. Under half of the omission traces to an unresolved V gene where checked; the cause of the rest is unknown. The sample profile shows around 19,000 clones; around 70% of them were found once. Around a quarter of the sample goes to the ten largest clones. The time point label for this specimen denotes: cycle 2 day 1 (C2D1) of nivolumab. Every trial patient had relapsed after autologous stem cell transplantation, and cohorts A, B and C differed in prior brentuximab vedotin exposure. This sample comprised peripheral blood mononuclear cells (PBMCs), obtained before the second cycle of nivolumab. Receptor source: a human donor with classical Hodgkin lymphoma.

This chain links TRBV2 with TRBJ1-5; 8 nucleotides match TRBD1. The CDR3 loop spans 13 amino acids. The V segment lost 7 bases and the J segment 3 bases; nucleotides outside the gene matches: 2. Looked up from germline, CDR1 is SNHLY and CDR2 is FYNNEI. The CDR3 region has the DNA TGTGCCAGCAACAGGGGGAACAATCAGCCCCAGCATTTT. This encodes CASNRGNNQPQHF.

V usage is TRBV18 and J usage is TRBJ2-2, with D perhaps TRBD1 or TRBD2 (5 bases each). CDR1 and CDR2 from the germline V gene are KGHSH and LQKENI. This CDR3 is built from 16 residues. V was shortened by 3 bases and J by 1 base, with 12 bases between the two germline ends. The DNA of the CDR3 is TGTGCCAGCTCACCGAATTCTGGGGGGAACACCGGGGAGCTGTTTTTT. This translates into CASSPNSGGNTGELFF.

The rearrangement joins TRBV4-2 to TRBJ1-1; D gene unclear. Germline V gives CDR1 LGHNA, CDR2 YNFKEQ. Trimming removed 0 bases at V and 2 bases at J, with 7 bases between. This CDR3 is 14 amino acids long. The CDR3 here is CASSQDSKNTEAFF. DNA of the CDR3: TGTGCCAGCAGCCAAGATTCAAAAAACACTGAAGCTTTCTTT.